This T cell receptor (beta chain) was identified during a study of Ad26.COV2.S vaccination and SARS-CoV-2 variants. The trim removed 4 bases at V and 5 bases at J, leaving 12 bases unmatched. CDR3 length: 17 residues. Germline V gives CDR1 SGHRS, CDR2 YFSETQ. Treatment reported: roughly 20 received Ad26.COV2.S at low or high dose, single or two shots; about five received placebo; per-sample allocation not given. The investigators took samples on day 63 after the first vaccine or placebo injection. Measured with immunoSEQ multiplex PCR; TCRdb has only the in-frame clones, and not every one. The sample includes hundreds of thousands of clones, approximately 92% of them seen just once.

This material consisted of peripheral blood, taken in a trial of Ad26.COV2.S vaccine versus placebo. This clonotype originated in a person between 18 and 60 years old who received the Ad26.COV2.S COVID-19 vaccine or a placebo. The chain joins TRBV5-1 to TRBJ2-2; 9 bases are a match to TRBD1. The CDR3: CASSIGGTGTGTGELFF. CDR3 nucleotides: TGCGCCAGCAGCATTGGAGGGACCGGGACAGGGACCGGGGAGCTGTTTTTT.